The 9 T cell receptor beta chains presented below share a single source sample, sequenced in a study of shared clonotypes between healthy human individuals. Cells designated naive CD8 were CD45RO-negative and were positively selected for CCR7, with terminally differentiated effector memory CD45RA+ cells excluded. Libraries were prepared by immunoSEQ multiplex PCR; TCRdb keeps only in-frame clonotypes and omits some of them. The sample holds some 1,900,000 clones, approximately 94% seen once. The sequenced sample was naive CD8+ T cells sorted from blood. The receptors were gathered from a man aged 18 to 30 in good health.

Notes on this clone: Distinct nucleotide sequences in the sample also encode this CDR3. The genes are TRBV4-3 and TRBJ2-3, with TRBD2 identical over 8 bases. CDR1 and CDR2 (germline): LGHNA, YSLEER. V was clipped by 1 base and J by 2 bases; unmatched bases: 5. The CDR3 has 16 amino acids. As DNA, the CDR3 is TGCGCCAGCAGCCAAGGAACTAGCGGCCCCACAGATACGCAGTATTTT. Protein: CASSQGTSGPTDTQYF.

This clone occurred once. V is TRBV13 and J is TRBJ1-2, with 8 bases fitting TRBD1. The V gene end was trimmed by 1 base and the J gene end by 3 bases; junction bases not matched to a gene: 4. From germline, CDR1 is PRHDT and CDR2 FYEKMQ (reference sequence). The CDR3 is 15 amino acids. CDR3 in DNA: TGTGCCAGCAGCTTAGAGGGGACAGGTGACTATGGCTACACCTTC. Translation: CASSLEGTGDYGYTF.

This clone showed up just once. CDR3 loop: CASSLDLPTEAFF. The CDR3 bases are TGTGCCAGCAGCTTAGATCTCCCCACTGAAGCTTTCTTT. This chain connects TRBV7-9 to TRBJ1-1; D call uncertain. V lost 1 base and J lost 4, with 7 bases in between. This CDR3 is built from 13 residues. Germline V gene sequence: CDR1 SEHNR, CDR2 FQNEAQ (reference sequence).

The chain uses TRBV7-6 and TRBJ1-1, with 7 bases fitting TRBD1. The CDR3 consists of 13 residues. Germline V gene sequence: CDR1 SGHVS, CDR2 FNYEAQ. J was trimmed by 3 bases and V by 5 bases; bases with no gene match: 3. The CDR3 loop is CASSQGVYTEAFF. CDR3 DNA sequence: TGTGCCAGCAGCCAGGGGGTATACACTGAAGCTTTCTTT.

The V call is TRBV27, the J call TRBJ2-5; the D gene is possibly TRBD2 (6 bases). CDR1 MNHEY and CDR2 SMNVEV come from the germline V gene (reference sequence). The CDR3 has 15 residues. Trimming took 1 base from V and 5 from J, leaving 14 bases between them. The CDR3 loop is CASSLWGEIGETQYF. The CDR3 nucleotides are TGTGCCAGCAGTTTATGGGGGGAAATCGGGGAGACCCAGTACTTC.

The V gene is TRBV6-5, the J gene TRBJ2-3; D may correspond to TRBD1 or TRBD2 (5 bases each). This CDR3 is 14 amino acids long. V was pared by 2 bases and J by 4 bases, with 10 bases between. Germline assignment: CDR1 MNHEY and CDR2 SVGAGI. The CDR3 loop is CASSYGTPPDTQYF. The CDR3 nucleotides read TGTGCCAGCAGTTACGGGACCCCACCAGATACGCAGTATTTT.

The CDR3 sequence is CAWSVYDHNEQFF. CDR3 DNA sequence: TGTGCCTGGAGTGTCTATGACCACAATGAGCAGTTCTTC. This sequence joins TRBV30 and TRBJ2-1; unclear D gene. Germline V gene sequence: CDR1 GTSNPN, CDR2 SVGIG (reference sequence). CDR3 length: 13 residues. V gave up 0 bases and J gave up 5 bases, with 8 bases separating them. Together with reference TRBV30 and TRBJ2-1, the CDR3 gives the full variable domain: SQTIHQWPATLVQPVGSPLSLECTVEGTSNPNLYWYRQAAGRGLQLLFYSVGIGQISSEVPQNLSASRPQDRQFILSSKKLLLSDSGFYLCAWSVYDHNEQFFGPGTRLTVL.

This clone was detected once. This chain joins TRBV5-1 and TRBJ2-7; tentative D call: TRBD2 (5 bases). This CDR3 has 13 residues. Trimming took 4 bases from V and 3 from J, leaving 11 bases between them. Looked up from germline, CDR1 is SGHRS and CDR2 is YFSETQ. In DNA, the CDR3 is TGCGCCAGCAGCCTGACTCGGGGCTACGAGCAGTACTTC. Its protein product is CASSLTRGYEQYF.

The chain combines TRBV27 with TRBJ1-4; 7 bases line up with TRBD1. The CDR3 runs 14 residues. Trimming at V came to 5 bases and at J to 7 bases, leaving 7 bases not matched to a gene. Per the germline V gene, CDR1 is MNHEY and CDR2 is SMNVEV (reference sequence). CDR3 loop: CASSHRDSSEKLFF. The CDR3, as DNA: TGTGCCAGCAGTCACCGGGACAGCTCTGAAAAACTGTTTTTT.